This T cell receptor beta chain was sequenced in a study of T cell changes during pregnancy in multiple sclerosis. The repertoire was sequenced with immunoSEQ multiplex PCR; TCRdb's copy has only in-frame clones and lacks some. The sample has 60,000 or so clones, 90% seen once. This CDR3 contains 16 residues. Germline V gene sequence: CDR1 SNHLY, CDR2 FYNNEI. Unmatched junction bases numbered 16, after V lost 10 bases and J lost 5 bases. The sequences come from peripheral blood, collected in the second trimester of pregnancy. The genes are TRBV2 and TRBJ2-5, with 10 bases identical to TRBD2. This receptor was taken from a female donor in good health, enrolled as a control in a pregnancy study. CDR3 loop: CATLDSGREWRETQYF. CDR3 sequence (DNA): TGTGCCACCTTAGACAGCGGGAGGGAATGGAGGGAGACCCAGTACTTC.